This is a list of T cell receptor beta chains from one sample in a study of brain metastases from non-small cell lung cancer. Clones were read by immunoSEQ multiplex PCR, and TCRdb kept only the in-frame ones, dropping some. Here the sample spans about 6,000 clones, roughly 80% being singletons. Material: primary lung tumor tissue. These receptors all stem from a donor aged 40 or older with non-small cell lung cancer. The conserved cysteine and the conserved F or W are not part of the CDR3 here. Fields, in order: V gene, CDR3 protein.

V gene: TRBV20-1; CDR3 protein: SASPVGGYT
V gene: TRBV19; CDR3 protein: ASSIDHQRGTYEQY
V gene: TRBV27; CDR3 protein: ASSFWRGGRQY
V gene: TRBV3-1/TRBV3-2; CDR3 protein: ASSRAYRVPREGYT
V gene: TRBV14; CDR3 protein: ASSQASDRDYNSPLH
V gene: TRBV5-6; CDR3 protein: ASSLARGGRFHTEAF
V gene: TRBV25-1; CDR3 protein: ASSVNGYSGNTIY
V gene: TRBV6-1; CDR3 protein: TSSDPKDRGYAPNTEAF
V gene: TRBV5-1; CDR3 protein: ASSLGRDTEAF
V gene: TRBV30; CDR3 protein: AWSGLAGGPASYNEQF
V gene: TRBV15; CDR3 protein: ATSREGPMNTEAF
V gene: TRBV19; CDR3 protein: ASTGQGPQPQH
V gene: TRBV12-3/TRBV12-4; CDR3 protein: ASSFAATEAF
V gene: TRBV7-2; CDR3 protein: ASSLLAGGPMNQF
V gene: TRBV2; CDR3 protein: ASSGAGEEAF
V gene: TRBV6-1; CDR3 protein: ASSDTMAGNTIY
V gene: TRBV5-1; CDR3 protein: ASSLGGQFSYEQY
V gene: TRBV14; CDR3 protein: ASSQGYEAF
V gene: TRBV2; CDR3 protein: ASRGDSSTDTQY
V gene: TRBV20-1; CDR3 protein: SASERDRGRNQPQH
V gene: TRBV14; CDR3 protein: ASSQLSGRTDTQY
V gene: TRBV12-3/TRBV12-4; CDR3 protein: ASSSDYNEQF
V gene: TRBV6-5; CDR3 protein: ASRPGPSVYGYT
V gene: TRBV5-1; CDR3 protein: ASSLLLAGNEQF
V gene: TRBV24-1; CDR3 protein: ATSDGHRSTEAF
V gene: TRBV7-2; CDR3 protein: ASSYRGMGQDGYT